This T cell receptor beta chain appears in the sequencing data of a study of blood T cell repertoires in COVID-19. On the study more broadly: Whether acute or convalescent, the COVID-19 samples came from the United States, Italy and Spain. Sample material is recorded as cDNA or gDNA derived from T cells, B-cell-depleted T cells, or PBMCs.

The trim removed 7 bases at V and 7 bases at J, leaving 5 bases unmatched. CDR3 size: 13 residues. Germline values: CDR1 SGHDT, CDR2 YYEEEE. This clone came up once. Per the original data handling: Reference gene primer amplification yielded estimated nucleated cell counts. Profiling relied on immunoSEQ multiplex PCR, and the TCRdb table lists in-frame clones only, not all of them. V, J and clone size are those of that table, while D and trimming were read from the DNA. The data contain tens of thousands of clones, roughly 91% of them singletons. This chain uses TRBV5-6 with TRBJ1-4; 9 nucleotides agree with TRBD1. Material: peripheral blood. The clonotype comes from a man aged 70-80 years with active or convalescent COVID-19. The CDR3 sequence is CASGDRGTEKLFF. The CDR3 DNA sequence: TGTGCCAGCGGCGACAGGGGGACTGAAAAACTGTTTTTT.